This TCR beta chain was sequenced for a study of blood T cells in healthy people across ages. On the study more broadly: About one barcoded beta molecule per two T cells was captured by template switching.

Per individual sample, total RNA of at least 5 micrograms was extracted. A second PCR of roughly 6 to 12 cycles used a sample-barcoded 5' primer and a J-beta primer mix. TCRdb itself ran the 5' RACE reads through MiXCR, one entry per CDR3 protein. Seen here are about 970,000 distinct CDR3 sequences, roughly half observed once, and the top ten hold roughly a fifth. Germline V lookup: CDR1 DFQATT, CDR2 SNEGSKA (reference sequence). V lost 5 bases and J 5 bases, leaving 19 bases between the germline ends. The CDR3 has 14 amino acids. Sequencing used blood. This TCR came from a woman aged 60-70 years in good health. This rearrangement joins TRBV20-1 to TRBJ2-7; D possibly corresponds to TRBD2 (5 bases). For the CDR3, the DNA is TGCAGTGCTGGGTCGTCGCTAGCTGCCGACGAGCAGTACTTC. Protein sequence: CSAGSSLAADEQYF.